This is a list of T cell receptor beta chains from one sample in a study of blood T cell repertoires in COVID-19. Libraries were prepared by immunoSEQ multiplex PCR; TCRdb keeps only in-frame clonotypes and omits some of them. The sample carries about 40,000 clones, around 76% recorded once. The sample taken for sequencing was peripheral blood. The source of these receptors is a man older than 75 with acute or convalescent COVID-19. The CDR3 runs from the conserved cysteine through the conserved F or W. The D gene is left open where the match is weak. Only part of the rows carry a size: once, few, many, or a class if the clone is expanded.

v_call	clone_size	d_call	j_call	cdr3_aa	cdr3_nt
TRBV7-2	-	-	TRBJ2-7	CASSLDGSWAYEQYF	TGTGCCAGCAGCTTAGACGGTAGCTGGGCCTACGAGCAGTACTTC
TRBV9	few	TRBD2	TRBJ2-7	CASSVGTNSYEQYF	TGTGCCAGCAGCGTTGGGACTAACTCCTACGAGCAGTACTTC
TRBV5-1	-	TRBD2	TRBJ2-1	CASSSLGTSGGYNEQFF	TGCGCCAGCAGCTCCCTAGGGACTAGCGGGGGTTACAATGAGCAGTTCTTC
TRBV21-1	-	-	TRBJ1-5	CASSRDRVGSNQPQHF	TGTGCCAGCAGCCGGGACAGGGTCGGGAGCAATCAGCCCCAGCATTTT
TRBV6-6	few	-	TRBJ2-5	CASSYSMGGGETQYF	TGTGCCAGCAGTTACTCGATGGGGGGAGGAGAGACCCAGTACTTC
TRBV3-1/TRBV3-2	-	TRBD1	TRBJ1-2	CASSPIGQGIYGYTF	TGTGCCAGCAGCCCTATAGGACAGGGGATCTATGGCTACACCTTC
TRBV19	few	TRBD1	TRBJ1-1	CASIMDRGHTEAFF	TGTGCCAGTATCATGGACAGGGGTCACACTGAAGCTTTCTTT
TRBV6-6	-	-	TRBJ1-6	CASGFGDGNSPLHF	TGTGCCAGCGGTTTCGGTGACGGGAATTCACCCCTCCACTTT
TRBV13	-	-	TRBJ1-1	CASSLGELNTEAFF	TGTGCCAGCAGCTTAGGAGAGCTGAACACTGAAGCTTTCTTT
TRBV28	-	TRBD2	TRBJ2-1	CASSTRTSGRNEQFF	TGTGCCAGCAGTACAAGGACTAGCGGGAGGAATGAGCAGTTCTTC
TRBV9	-	-	TRBJ2-7	CASIRYEQYF	TGTGCCAGCATCCGGTACGAGCAGTACTTC
TRBV6-6	-	-	TRBJ2-5	CASSRAQGGLETQYF	TGTGCCAGCAGCAGGGCACAGGGTGGGTTAGAGACCCAGTACTTC
TRBV6-2/TRBV6-3	-	-	TRBJ1-2	CASSYRTRDGYTF	TGTGCCAGCAGTTACCGTACCAGGGATGGCTACACCTTC
TRBV7-9	-	TRBD1	TRBJ1-5	CASSPTGLEPQHF	TGTGCCAGCAGCCCGACAGGGTTGGAGCCCCAGCATTTT
TRBV6-1	-	-	TRBJ2-3	CASSETGDTQYF	TGTGCCAGCAGTGAGACAGGAGATACGCAGTATTTT
TRBV5-8	-	-	TRBJ2-1	CASSLGPYSYNEQFF	TGTGCCAGCAGCTTGGGTCCGTACTCCTACAATGAGCAGTTCTTC
TRBV18	-	TRBD2	TRBJ2-2	CASTSSGETGELFF	TGTGCCAGCACCTCTAGCGGTGAAACCGGGGAGCTGTTTTTT
TRBV30	few	-	TRBJ1-2	CAWAIQGFIGYTF	TGTGCCTGGGCTATCCAGGGCTTCATTGGCTACACCTTC
TRBV5-1	-	-	TRBJ2-3	CASRSGDPTDTQYF	TGCGCCAGCAGGTCGGGAGACCCCACAGATACGCAGTATTTT
TRBV19	few	TRBD2	TRBJ2-7	CASSIVGTSGPSSYEQYF	TGTGCCAGTAGTATAGTTGGGACTAGCGGCCCAAGCTCCTACGAGCAGTACTTC
TRBV5-1	-	-	TRBJ2-5	CASSLAGQQETQYF	TGCGCCAGCAGCTTGGCCGGACAGCAAGAGACCCAGTACTTC
TRBV5-6	-	-	TRBJ2-7	CASSDTGSHEQYF	TGTGCCAGCAGCGACACAGGGAGCCACGAGCAGTACTTC
TRBV3-1/TRBV3-2	-	TRBD2	TRBJ2-7	CASSRGLAGGNSYEQYF	TGTGCCAGCAGCCGGGGACTAGCGGGGGGCAACTCCTACGAGCAGTACTTC
TRBV6-5	-	TRBD1	TRBJ1-1	CASSWDRGTEAFF	TGTGCCAGCAGCTGGGACAGGGGCACTGAAGCTTTCTTT